This TCR beta chain was obtained from a study of T cells after yellow fever vaccination. Study as a whole: SMART-Seq v4 Ultra Low Input handled preparation of low-cell-number fractions.

TCRdb reprocessed the 5' RACE reads with MiXCR, giving one entry per CDR3 protein. The table includes 620,000 or so distinct CDR3 sequences, about 17% detected once. Regarding this clonotype: Its specificity is not known.

General study points: Abundant contaminating clonotypes from the bulk population could appear in FACS-sorted repertoires. Reappearance after the booster was observed for most primary-vaccination clones (96% CD4, over 70% CD8).

V was clipped by 5 bases and J by 12 bases; unmatched bases: 7. Germline CDR1 is SGHTA and CDR2 is FQGNSA. This CDR3 region has 14 residues. This clonotype was obtained from a man aged 18 to 30 who received the YFV17D yellow fever vaccine. V gene TRBV7-2 combines with J gene TRBJ1-6; 10 bases fit TRBD1. Sequenced material: PBMCs, taken about 5 days after the first yellow fever vaccination. Here the CDR3 reads CASSSGTGELPLHF. The CDR3, as DNA: TGTGCCAGCAGCAGCGGGACAGGGGAATTACCCCTCCACTTT.